The 7 T cell receptor beta chains below were found in one sample sequenced in a study of blood T cell repertoires in COVID-19. TCRdb's copy holds only in-frame clones and misses some; the assay was immunoSEQ multiplex PCR. The repertoire holds approximately 100,000 clones, with about 92% as singletons. The sample was peripheral blood. The receptor set was obtained from a woman older than 75 in a cohort sampled during active COVID-19.

The chain employs TRBV10-1 and TRBJ1-1; 8 bases are shared with TRBD1. Germline V gene sequence: CDR1 WNHNN, CDR2 SYGVQD (reference sequence). CDR3 length: 12 residues. V trimming: 6 bases; J trimming: 6 bases; junction bases outside the gene matches: 3. In nucleotides, the CDR3 is TGCGCCAGCAGAGGGACAGGAGCTGAAGCTTTCTTT. Translation gives CASRGTGAEAFF.

The V call is TRBV3-1 (or the pseudogene TRBV3-2), the J call TRBJ1-6; D gene uncertain. V shed 2 bases and J shed 7 bases, with 12 bases lying between them. Germline values: CDR1 LGHDT, CDR2 YNNKEL (reference sequence). The CDR3 contains 15 residues. CDR3 nucleotide sequence: TGTGCCAGCAGCCAACAGGATAGCGCCAATTCACCCCTCCACTTT. Translation gives CASSQQDSANSPLHF.

This sequence joins TRBV27 and TRBJ2-5, with 11 bases matching TRBD2. V gave up 8 bases and J gave up 1 base; unmatched junction bases: 6. The V gene's germline CDR1 is MNHEY and CDR2 SMNVEV (reference sequence). This CDR3 is built from 15 residues. Here the CDR3 DNA reads TGTGCCAGCCGACCCGGGACTAGCGGCCAAGAGACCCAGTACTTC. Protein product: CASRPGTSGQETQYF.

The chain links TRBV15 to TRBJ2-3; 9 bases are shared with TRBD2. Germline assignment: CDR1 LNHNV and CDR2 YYDKDF (reference sequence). The CDR3 totals 15 residues. V trimming: 5 bases; J trimming: 6 bases; junction bases outside the gene matches: 9. The CDR3 region is CATSPRSGGGDTQYF. The CDR3 bases are TGTGCCACCAGCCCCCGTAGCGGGGGCGGGGATACGCAGTATTTT.

The rearrangement links TRBV7-2 to TRBJ1-3, with D maybe TRBD1 (6 bases). This CDR3 comprises 16 residues. V lost 4 bases to trimming and J lost 3 bases, with 16 bases between them. Germline V gene data show CDR1 as SGHTA and CDR2 as FQGNSA. DNA for the CDR3: TGTGCCAGCAGCTCCCCTGGGGGCCTCGGTGGAAACACCATATATTTT. It translates to CASSSPGGLGGNTIYF.

The gene calls are TRBV5-1 and TRBJ1-3; no definite D call. The V end lost 0 bases, the J end lost 0 bases, and 10 bases lay between the germline ends. Germline values: CDR1 SGHRS, CDR2 YFSETQ. The CDR3 extends over 16 amino acids. CDR3: CASSLDSPTSGNTIYF. The CDR3 nucleotides are TGCGCCAGCAGCTTGGACTCCCCCACCTCTGGAAACACCATATATTTT.

The chain carries TRBV10-3 and TRBJ2-6, with 7 bases lining up with TRBD1. CDR1 is ENHRY, CDR2 SYGVKD, per germline. The CDR3 contains 18 residues. The V gene end was trimmed by 7 bases and the J gene end by 2 bases; junction bases not matched to a gene: 14. CDR3 nucleotides: TGTGCCATCAAAGGACAGGCCGCTCTAGCACCTGGGGCCAACGTCCTGACTTTC. This gives the protein CAIKGQAALAPGANVLTF.